This T cell receptor beta chain was observed in a study of identical twins. Trimming removed 3 bases at V and 5 bases at J, with 13 bases between. This CDR3 is 14 amino acids long. MiXCR, applied by TCRdb to the 5' RACE reads, yields one record per CDR3 protein. Among about 240,000 distinct CDR3 sequences listed, 7.5% were seen once. A further study also used this sample, focusing on yellow fever vaccine responses in identical twins.

The sample taken for sequencing was CD8+ T cells sorted from blood. This chain joins TRBV12-3 or TRBV12-4 and TRBJ2-5, with D uncertain. This TCR came from a woman younger than 30 in good health. CDR3 in amino acids: CASSFLTFGETQYF. DNA of the CDR3: TGTGCCAGCAGTTTCCTGACATTCGGGGAGACCCAGTACTTC.